The 3 T cell receptor beta chains below all came from one sample that was sequenced in a study of glioma-infiltrating T cells after dendritic cell vaccination. The sample's time point: after dendritic cell vaccination, including at tumor progression/relapse. The table came from immunoSEQ multiplex PCR; TCRdb's copy has only in-frame clones and leaves some out. The sample contains around 92,000 clones, 65% to 85% of which appear only once. The sample in question was blood, obtained after dendritic cell vaccination. Receptors originate from a human donor with glioblastoma.

This chain connects TRBV12-5 to TRBJ1-2; the D is unclear. The V and J ends lost 6 bases and 8 bases respectively, with 13 bases between them. This CDR3 comprises 12 residues. The germline V gene encodes CDR1 LGHNT and CDR2 FRNRAP. CDR3 in amino acids: CASGQYPGGYTF. In DNA form, the CDR3 reads TGTGCTAGTGGCCAATACCCCGGGGGCTACACCTTC.

V and J are TRBV5-1 and TRBJ2-5; TRBD2 matches 11 bases. With V trimmed by 0 bases and J by 2 bases, 9 bases remained unmatched. CDR1 and CDR2 (germline): SGHRS, YFSETQ. The CDR3 runs 18 residues. The DNA for the CDR3 is TGCGCCAGCAGCTTGGTGGCTAGCGGGGGGATTATACAAGAGACCCAGTACTTC. This encodes CASSLVASGGIIQETQYF.

The chain recombines TRBV5-1 with TRBJ1-2; D unclear. CDR1 and CDR2 (germline): SGHRS, YFSETQ. Trimming took 1 base from V and 8 from J, leaving 15 bases between them. The length of the CDR3 is 14 residues. Written as DNA, the CDR3 is TGCGCCAGCAGCTTGAATGTGGGGAGCGACGGCTACACCTTC. It codes for CASSLNVGSDGYTF. The full variable domain, with the rest looked up from reference TRBV5-1 and TRBJ1-2, is KAGVTQTPRYLIKTRGQQVTLSCSPISGHRSVSWYQQTPGQGLQFLFEYFSETQRNKGNFPGRFSGRQFSNSRSEMNVSTLELGDSALYLCASSLNVGSDGYTFGSGTRLTVV.